This is a list of T cell receptor beta chains from one sample in a study of CD8 T cells in ankylosing spondylitis. Each CDR3 protein is one row after TCRdb ran MiXCR on the 5' RACE reads. Of fewer than 500,000 distinct CDR3 sequences in the sample, about 24% were seen once. Sample: blood, either unsorted or a sorted T cell fraction (not recorded which). The receptors stem from a male donor with ankylosing spondylitis. CDR3s include the opening cysteine and the closing phenylalanine or tryptophan. The D gene is left open where the match is weak. Size is stated for part of the rows, as once, few or many counts, or as a class when the clone is expanded.

size,J,V,D,DNA,CDR3
.,TRBJ2-7,TRBV2,TRBD2,TGTGCCAGCAACCCCCGGACTAGCGGATCCTACGAGCAGTACTTC,CASNPRTSGSYEQYF
few,TRBJ1-3,TRBV12-3/TRBV12-4,.,TGTGCCAGCAGTTTGCAGAGGCCTTCCTCTGGAAACACCATATATTTT,CASSLQRPSSGNTIYF
.,TRBJ2-5,TRBV20-1,TRBD2,TGCAGTGCGAGGACTAGCGGGACTGGCCACGGAGAGACCCAGTACTTC,CSARTSGTGHGETQYF
.,TRBJ1-5,TRBV18,.,TGTGCCAGCTCACGGACCGCACCCGGGTATCAGCCCCAGCATTTT,CASSRTAPGYQPQHF
.,TRBJ1-6,TRBV6-1,TRBD1,TGTGCCAGTGGGGACAGGGAGGATTCACCCCTCCACTTT,CASGDREDSPLHF
few,TRBJ2-7,TRBV12-3/TRBV12-4,TRBD1,TGTGCCAGCAGTTCGGACAGGGGTGACGAGCAGTACTTC,CASSSDRGDEQYF
.,TRBJ1-4,TRBV7-9,TRBD1,TGTGCCAGCAGCCCCCGACAGGGGGTTAGTGAAAAACTGTTTTTT,CASSPRQGVSEKLFF
many,TRBJ1-2,TRBV12-3/TRBV12-4,.,TGTGCCAGCAGTGGGTCGAGCTATGGCTACACCTTC,CASSGSSYGYTF
few,TRBJ1-4,TRBV5-1,TRBD1,TGCGCCAGCAGCTTGGCGGACAGGGTCGGAAATGAAAAACTGTTTTTT,CASSLADRVGNEKLFF
.,TRBJ2-3,TRBV20-1,.,TGCAGTGCTATCCTTAGCGGCGTATCCCCCACAGATACGCAGTATTTT,CSAILSGVSPTDTQYF
.,TRBJ2-1,TRBV27,.,TGTGCCAGCAGGGGCACCACAATAGAGCAGTTCTTC,CASRGTTIEQFF
.,TRBJ2-2,TRBV7-2,.,TGTGCCAGCAGCTTAAGGTGGGGGGACACCGGGGAGCTGTTTTTT,CASSLRWGDTGELFF
.,TRBJ2-7,TRBV20-1,TRBD2,TGCAGTGCCTCCCCGGGGGGGAGCTCCTACGAGCAGTACTTC,CSASPGGSSYEQYF
.,TRBJ2-1,TRBV11-2,.,TGTGCCAGCGCAGAGCAACCTCTCCGATATGAGCAGTTCTTC,CASAEQPLRYEQFF
.,TRBJ2-5,TRBV2,TRBD2,TGTGCCAGCAAAAGGCAAGGTAGCGGGGAGACCCAGTACTTC,CASKRQGSGETQYF
.,TRBJ1-2,TRBV5-6,.,TGTGCCAGCAGCTGGCCACGGGGAGGCTACACCTTC,CASSWPRGGYTF
few,TRBJ2-1,TRBV9,.,TGTGCCAGCAGCGTAGGAGTCTGGGCTCCTGAGCAGTTCTTC,CASSVGVWAPEQFF
.,TRBJ1-4,TRBV7-9,.,TGTGCCAGCAGCATAGCTGGTGGTGAAAAACTGTTTTTT,CASSIAGGEKLFF
.,TRBJ1-5,TRBV6-2/TRBV6-3,.,TGTGCCAGCAGTCGACAGCTGGATCAGCCCCAGCATTTT,CASSRQLDQPQHF
.,TRBJ2-2,TRBV5-1,.,TGCGCCAGCAGCTATCGACCCGAGGGTTACACCGGGGAGCTGTTTTTT,CASSYRPEGYTGELFF
few,TRBJ2-5,TRBV5-4,TRBD2,TGTGCCAGCAGCTTGGAGCGGGATGGAGGGGAGACCCAGTACTTC,CASSLERDGGETQYF
.,TRBJ2-5,TRBV29-1,.,TGCAGCGCCCCTGGGCTGACGGAGACCCAGTACTTC,CSAPGLTETQYF
.,TRBJ2-7,TRBV10-2,TRBD2,TGCGCCAGCCGCGGGGCGGGGGGCTTATACGAGCAGTACTTC,CASRGAGGLYEQYF
.,TRBJ2-7,TRBV7-6,.,TGTGCCAGCAGCTTAGTATATAGCGAGCAGTACTTC,CASSLVYSEQYF
.,TRBJ2-5,TRBV6-1,.,TGTGCCAGCAGCCCATACCAGAGGGTACAAGAGACCCAGTACTTC,CASSPYQRVQETQYF
few,TRBJ2-1,TRBV10-3,.,TGTGCCACCTATGGGGGAAGCAATGAGCAGTTCTTC,CATYGGSNEQFF
few,TRBJ2-2,TRBV5-6,.,TGTGCCAGCAGCCGAGTGGAGCTGAACACCGGGGAGCTGTTTTTT,CASSRVELNTGELFF
few,TRBJ2-2,TRBV11-2,TRBD2,TGTGCCAGCAGCTTAGAAGGGCTAGCGGGAACTAACACCGGGGAGCTGTTTTTT,CASSLEGLAGTNTGELFF
few,TRBJ2-2,TRBV5-1,TRBD2,TGCGCCAGCAGCCCACGGACTAGCGGGAGGATCAGTAATGCCGGGGAGCTGTTTTTT,CASSPRTSGRISNAGELFF
.,TRBJ1-4,TRBV7-2,.,TGTGCCAGCAGCTTGGACGGGCTTACTAATGAAAAACTGTTTTTT,CASSLDGLTNEKLFF
few,TRBJ1-6,TRBV20-1,.,TGCAGTGCTAGCCCCTGGCGGGACGCCAATTCACCCCTCCACTTT,CSASPWRDANSPLHF
.,TRBJ1-5,TRBV6-7,.,TGTGCCAGCAGTTGGAGGGGAGGGCAGCCCCAGCATTTT,CASSWRGGQPQHF
.,TRBJ1-2,TRBV12-3/TRBV12-4,.,TGTGCCAGCAGTGCCAGGCTCATGGGCTACACCTTC,CASSARLMGYTF
few,TRBJ2-2,TRBV5-1,.,TGCGCCAGCAGCTTGGAAGCCATGACAGGACCCGGGGAGCTGTTTTTT,CASSLEAMTGPGELFF
few,TRBJ1-2,TRBV12-3/TRBV12-4,.,TGTGCCAGCAGTATGGACAGCGACAACTATGGCTACACCTTC,CASSMDSDNYGYTF
.,TRBJ1-2,TRBV3-1,.,TGTGCCAGCAGCCAAATTCCAGAGATCTATGGCTACACCTTC,CASSQIPEIYGYTF
.,TRBJ1-1,TRBV29-1,.,TGCAGCGTTGTTCACGGTAACACTGAAGCTTTCTTT,CSVVHGNTEAFF
few,TRBJ1-4,TRBV5-1,TRBD1,TGCGCCAGCAGCGGGACAGGGGTAGACGAAAAACTGTTTTTT,CASSGTGVDEKLFF
.,TRBJ2-7,TRBV3-1,TRBD2,TGTGCCAGCAGCCAAGATTCTAGCGGAGCCTACGAGCAGTACTTC,CASSQDSSGAYEQYF
.,TRBJ2-1,TRBV5-1,.,TGCGCCAGCAGCCCCCTCGGGGTCAATGAGCAGTTCTTC,CASSPLGVNEQFF
.,TRBJ2-1,TRBV9,.,TGTGCCAGCAGCGTAGGCAGTAGCTCCTACAATGAGCAGTTCTTC,CASSVGSSSYNEQFF
few,TRBJ1-4,TRBV11-2,.,TGTGCCAGCAGCTTAGACGGGACAAGAAATGAAAAACTGTTTTTT,CASSLDGTRNEKLFF
many,TRBJ2-1,TRBV5-1,.,TGCGCCAGCACGCCCTCCAGCCGGGTGTACAATGAGCAGTTCTTC,CASTPSSRVYNEQFF
few,TRBJ1-1,TRBV4-1,.,TGCGCCAGCAGCAAAGAGGAGGACACTGAAGCTTTCTTT,CASSKEEDTEAFF
.,TRBJ2-6,TRBV29-1,.,TGCAGCGTCGGGACGGTGGGGGGCTCTGGGGCCAACGTCCTGACTTTC,CSVGTVGGSGANVLTF
few,TRBJ2-7,TRBV19,.,TGTGCCAGTAGTCAATCGGACAAGAGATACGAGCAGTACTTC,CASSQSDKRYEQYF
.,TRBJ2-1,TRBV6-5,.,TGTGCCAGCAGTTACTCGCGGAGGTCTGGTAATGAGCAGTTCTTC,CASSYSRRSGNEQFF
.,TRBJ2-3,TRBV10-3,.,TGTGCCGCCCGAGCAGGGGTGAGCACAGATACGCAGTATTTT,CAARAGVSTDTQYF
few,TRBJ2-3,TRBV20-1,TRBD1,TGCAGTGCTAAACCTCCAGGACAGGCCCATATAAGCACAGATACGCAGTATTTT,CSAKPPGQAHISTDTQYF
.,TRBJ2-5,TRBV5-1,.,TGCGCCAGCAGCTTGGCCAATAGTGGGGAAGAGACCCAGTACTTC,CASSLANSGEETQYF